The 29 T cell receptor beta chains listed next were all sequenced from one sample in a study of response to subunit inactivated influenza vaccine. Each CDR3 protein gets one entry after TCRdb re-called the RT-PCR reads with MiXCR. This table has some 850,000 distinct CDR3 sequences, around 18% appearing once. The sequencing used PBMCs from blood, collected 5 to 6 days after vaccination. The receptors originated from a man between 50 and 59 years old who received an inactivated influenza vaccine.

A few counts support this clonotype. The chain uses TRBV5-6 and TRBJ2-7, with D possibly TRBD2 on 7 matching bases. CDR1 SGHDT and CDR2 YYEEEE come from the germline V gene. The CDR3 sequence is 18 residues long. The V gene lost 4 bases and the J gene lost 0 bases, with 23 bases spanning the gap. CDR3 region: CASSRGRMGGPPSYEQYF. The CDR3 DNA sequence: TGTGCCAGCAGCCGGGGGAGAATGGGGGGGCCCCCCTCCTACGAGCAGTACTTC.

The chain combines TRBV5-1 with TRBJ2-1; D gene ambiguous. The CDR3 spans 12 residues. Per the germline V gene, CDR1 is SGHRS and CDR2 is YFSETQ. V gave up 5 bases and J gave up 7 bases, with 10 bases separating them. The CDR3 DNA sequence: TGCGCCAGCAGAACTTCTCGAAATGAGCAGTTCTTC. It specifies CASRTSRNEQFF.

This clonotype was detected ten times or more. The gene calls are TRBV12-3 or TRBV12-4 and TRBJ1-4; D is unclear. The CDR3 covers 14 residues. Trimming took 6 bases from V and 7 from J, leaving 15 bases between them. CDR3 coding DNA: TGTGCCAGCAGCTCCCAAGAACGGGGTGAAAAACTGTTTTTT. It codes for CASSSQERGEKLFF.

The V and J genes are TRBV24-1 and TRBJ2-1, with TRBD2 matching 10 bases. Trimming at V came to 5 bases and at J to 6 bases, leaving 15 bases not matched to a gene. Germline CDR1 KGHDR, CDR2 SFDVKD. This CDR3 contains 18 residues. CDR3 nucleotide sequence: TGTGCCACCAGTGGTCCGCCTTGGGCTAGCGGGGGCCTCAATGAGCAGTTCTTC. Residues: CATSGPPWASGGLNEQFF.

The CDR3 loop is CASSNERQGAGNEQFF. In DNA form, the CDR3 reads TGTGCCAGCAGCAATGAAAGACAGGGGGCTGGGAATGAGCAGTTCTTC. This chain links TRBV7-9 with TRBJ2-1; 10 bases are a match to TRBD1. Losses at the gene ends were 5 bases for V and 7 bases for J; bases not matched to a gene: 11. CDR1 is SEHNR, CDR2 FQNEAQ, per germline (reference sequence). This CDR3 is built from 16 residues.

V gene TRBV29-1 combines with J gene TRBJ2-3, with 7 bases lining up with TRBD2. The germline gives CDR1 SQVTM, CDR2 ANQGSEA. The trim removed 8 bases at V and 0 bases at J, leaving 11 bases unmatched. This CDR3 region has 15 residues. DNA of the CDR3: TGCAGCATCTCCCGGCGGCGGGGGAGCACAGATACGCAGTATTTT. The encoded protein is CSISRRRGSTDTQYF.

The chain is built from TRBV10-3 and TRBJ2-1; 11 bases align to TRBD2. CDR3 size: 15 residues. V lost 5 bases and J lost 2; bases outside the gene matches: 2. Germline V gives CDR1 ENHRY, CDR2 SYGVKD. CDR3: CAISLSGGAYNEQFF. In DNA form, the CDR3 reads TGTGCCATCAGTCTTAGCGGGGGGGCCTACAATGAGCAGTTCTTC.

This clonotype showed up just a few times. The chain carries TRBV6-1 and TRBJ2-5, with 8 bases lining up with TRBD2. Germline V gene data show CDR1 as MNHNS and CDR2 as SASEGT. Trimming took 4 bases from V and 2 from J; bases not matched to a gene: 3. The CDR3 runs 14 residues. The CDR3 nucleotides read TGTGCCAGCAGTGCCAGCGGGGGACAAGAGACCCAGTACTTC. Its protein is CASSASGGQETQYF.

As to this clonotype: The junction does not match germline at one end; this may be a read error. This rearrangement joins TRBV29-1 to TRBJ2-2, with TRBD1 matching 8 bases. Germline CDR1 and CDR2: SQVTM and ANQGSEA. CDR3 length: 13 amino acids. The CDR3 DNA is TGCAGCGTTGTTCAGGGGGCTACCGGGGAGCTGTCTTTT. It translates to CSVVQGATGELSF.

This clonotype was recorded a few times. The rearrangement joins TRBV9 to TRBJ2-5; D is perhaps TRBD1 (6 bases). The CDR3 contains 15 residues. Germline CDR1 reads SGDLS; CDR2 reads YYNGEE. The V gene lost 3 bases and the J gene lost 5 bases, with 17 bases spanning the gap. The DNA of the CDR3 is TGTGCCAGCAGCGAACAGGGCGGTTTGGGGGAGACCCAGTACTTC. It specifies CASSEQGGLGETQYF.

This clonotype has a handful of counts. The rearrangement uses TRBV20-1 and TRBJ1-1; possible D gene TRBD1, 5 bases. The CDR3 length is 13 residues. Germline V lookup: CDR1 DFQATT, CDR2 SNEGSKA (reference sequence). V lost 6 bases to trimming and J lost 6 bases, with 17 bases between them. The CDR3 DNA sequence: TGCAGTGCCCTGACAGTATCGTCTCCTGAAGCTTTCTTT. Translating it yields CSALTVSSPEAFF.

This rearrangement joins TRBV6-5 to TRBJ1-1; no clear D gene. Germline-derived CDR1 and CDR2 are MNHEY and SVGAGI. Trimming cost V 4 bases and J 4 bases, with 13 bases left between them. The CDR3 totals 14 residues. In nucleotides, the CDR3 is TGTGCCAGCAGTTCGGGCAGTTTGGTCACTGAAGCTTTCTTT. The encoded protein is CASSSGSLVTEAFF.

Ten or more counts support this clonotype. The chain carries TRBV29-1 and TRBJ2-3; tentatively, D is TRBD2 (6 bases). This CDR3 region has 14 residues. Germline V gene lookup returns CDR1 SQVTM and CDR2 ANQGSEA. V lost 3 bases and J 0 bases, leaving 10 bases between the germline ends. As DNA, the CDR3 is TGCAGCGTTGATCCTAGCGAGAGCACAGATACGCAGTATTTT. It codes for CSVDPSESTDTQYF.

V usage is TRBV10-3 and J usage is TRBJ2-2; weak D call: TRBD1 (6 bases). In germline, CDR1 is ENHRY, CDR2 SYGVKD. With 2 bases removed from V and 5 bases from J, the gap between germline ends came to 12 bases. CDR3 length equals 15 residues. The CDR3 DNA is TGTGCCATCAGTGAGGGTGGGGGCCATACCGGGGAGCTGTTTTTT. Its translation is CAISEGGGHTGELFF.

Only one count was recorded for this clonotype. The chain joins TRBV7-9 to TRBJ2-4; TRBD2 aligns across 7 bases. The CDR3 runs to 17 residues. Germline values: CDR1 SEHNR, CDR2 FQNEAQ (reference sequence). Trimming cost V 0 bases and J 3 bases; bases outside gene matches: 8. The CDR3 DNA reads TGTGCCAGCAGCTTAGCCCCTGGACTAGAATTCAAAAACATTCAGTACTTC. Translated: CASSLAPGLEFKNIQYF.

The rearrangement links TRBV20-1 to TRBJ1-6; 9 bases agree with TRBD1. The trim removed 5 bases at V and 5 bases at J, leaving 4 bases unmatched. CDR3 length: 14 amino acids. Germline loops: CDR1 DFQATT, CDR2 SNEGSKA (reference sequence). The DNA of the CDR3 is TGCAGTGCTTATACAGGGGGCAATAATTCACCCCTCCACTTT. Translating gives CSAYTGGNNSPLHF.

As to this clonotype: Just one base apart from a much larger clone, this may be a read error. J is TRBJ2-3 and V is TRBV29-1, with no clear D. Germline assignment: CDR1 SQVTM and CDR2 ANQGSEA. With 2 bases removed from V and 7 bases from J, the gap between germline ends came to 10 bases. This CDR3 has 12 residues. The CDR3 nucleotides read TGCAGCGTTGAATGTCTTCGGTATACGCAGTATTTT. Protein sequence: CSVECLRYTQYF.

This chain joins TRBV4-2 and TRBJ2-1; D remains ambiguous. The length of the CDR3 is 14 residues. Trimming removed 0 bases from V and 15 bases from J, with 18 bases in between. Germline CDR1 LGHNA, CDR2 YNFKEQ. In DNA, the CDR3 is TGTGCCAGCAGCCAAGATACGGGCCCCTTTAAGCGGTTCTTC. Its protein product is CASSQDTGPFKRFF.

This clonotype was observed a handful of times. This rearrangement joins TRBV20-1 to TRBJ2-1; TRBD2 matches at 11 bases. From germline, CDR1 is DFQATT and CDR2 SNEGSKA (reference sequence). After removal of 0 bases from V and 5 bases from J, the junction contained 9 bases not matched to a gene. This CDR3 spans 17 amino acids. The CDR3 bases are TGCAGTGCTAGAGATAGTGAGACTAGCGGGACTGACAATGAGCAGTTCTTC. Amino acids: CSARDSETSGTDNEQFF.

This clonotype was detected many times. The chain has TRBV7-2 and TRBJ2-1; 8 bases are a match to TRBD1. CDR1 and CDR2 from the germline V gene are SGHTA and FQGNSA. The CDR3 spans 12 residues. V lost 4 bases to trimming and J lost 12 bases; unmatched junction nucleotides: 5. CDR3 nucleotides: TGTGCCAGCAGCTATCGGACAGGGAGGCAGTTCTTC. This translates into CASSYRTGRQFF.

This clonotype was counted ten times or more. The CDR3 spells CASSLGPAYEQYF. The CDR3, as DNA: TGTGCCAGCAGTCTTGGGCCAGCCTACGAGCAGTACTTC. The chain combines TRBV27 with TRBJ2-7; no clear D. This CDR3 comprises 13 residues. Trimming stripped 5 bases from V and 2 bases from J, with 10 bases between. Germline-derived CDR1 and CDR2 are MNHEY and SMNVEV (reference sequence).

V is TRBV29-1 and J is TRBJ2-3; D may be TRBD1 (6 bases). V was shortened by 5 bases and J by 0 bases, with 12 bases between the two germline ends. From germline, CDR1 is SQVTM and CDR2 ANQGSEA. The CDR3 runs 14 residues. CDR3 nucleotides: TGCAGCGTTCCCGGACAGTGGAGCACAGATACGCAGTATTTT. It specifies CSVPGQWSTDTQYF.

The chain has TRBV20-1 and TRBJ2-5, with 9 bases fitting TRBD2. With 0 bases clipped from V and 2 bases from J, the junction kept 4 bases outside the gene matches. CDR1 is DFQATT, CDR2 SNEGSKA, per germline (reference sequence). This CDR3 has 15 amino acids. The CDR3 DNA is TGCAGTGCTAGAGACGGGACTAGCCCTCAAGAGACCCAGTACTTC. This translates into CSARDGTSPQETQYF.

This rearrangement joins TRBV24-1 to TRBJ2-2; 8 nucleotides line up with TRBD1. The CDR3 runs 14 residues. Trimming took 9 bases from V and 6 from J; bases not matched to a gene: 8. The germline gives CDR1 KGHDR, CDR2 SFDVKD. The CDR3 sequence is CATEDRVRAGELFF. The CDR3 DNA follows: TGTGCCACCGAGGACAGGGTTCGCGCCGGGGAGCTGTTTTTT.

The CDR3 spells CASSQGQETGGQPQHF. The DNA of the CDR3 is TGTGCCAGCAGCCAAGGACAGGAGACAGGGGGACAGCCCCAGCATTTT. The chain combines TRBV4-2 with TRBJ1-5; TRBD1 matches 9 bases. This CDR3 region has 16 residues. V trimming: 1 base; J trimming: 7 bases; junction bases outside the gene matches: 8. CDR1 is LGHNA and CDR2 is YNFKEQ in the germline V gene.

The chain recombines TRBV12-3 or TRBV12-4 with TRBJ2-4; D possibly corresponds to TRBD1 (6 bases). The CDR3 has 13 amino acids. V gave up 5 bases and J gave up 8 bases, with 13 bases separating them. CDR3 in amino acids: CASSDTGLHIQYF. As DNA, the CDR3 is TGTGCCAGCAGTGACACAGGGTTGCACATTCAGTACTTC.

The chain has TRBV12-3 or TRBV12-4 and TRBJ2-5, with D possibly being TRBD1 (5 bases). Trimming cost V 2 bases and J 6 bases, with 7 bases left between them. This CDR3 has 12 amino acids. As DNA, the CDR3 is TGTGCCAGCAGTTTAAACAGGCAGACCCAGTACTTC. Protein: CASSLNRQTQYF.

The V gene is TRBV7-8, the J gene TRBJ2-2, with D tentatively TRBD1 or TRBD2 (6 bases each). The CDR3 covers 15 residues. Trimming pared 4 bases from V and 4 bases from J, leaving 13 bases between. Germline CDR1 is SGHVS and CDR2 is FQNEAQ. The CDR3 DNA follows: TGTGCCAGCAGCTCCGCGGGGACAATCACCGGGGAGCTGTTTTTT. This encodes CASSSAGTITGELFF.

A few counts support this clonotype. The chain is built from TRBV5-1 and TRBJ1-1; D is uncertain. CDR1 is SGHRS and CDR2 is YFSETQ in the germline V gene. Between the trimmed V and J ends, which lost 0 bases and 2 bases, there was a span of 14 bases. The CDR3 has 16 residues. In DNA, the CDR3 is TGCGCCAGCAGCTTGGAGGCGCGCTTGCCAAACACTGAAGCTTTCTTT. Translation gives CASSLEARLPNTEAFF.